This T cell receptor (beta chain) was captured in a study of T-cell memory formation after mild COVID-19. Study background: There were largely donor-specific TCR clusters.

5'RACE with constant-segment primers built TCRalpha and TCRbeta cDNA libraries with UMIs. TCRdb reprocessed the 5' RACE reads with MiXCR, giving one entry per CDR3 protein. The table lists about 470,000 distinct CDR3 sequences, approximately 18% of them singletons. The CDR3 has 22 residues. The germline V gene encodes CDR1 SGDLS and CDR2 YYNGEE. The ends lost 2 bases at V and 3 bases at J; junction bases unmatched: 22. This clonotype was seen a handful of times. The sequence was obtained from an adult woman who had mild COVID-19 (a few samples of this study predate the infection). Cell type and time point are not known. The chain couples TRBV9 to TRBJ2-1; TRBD2 matches 11 bases. The sample taken for sequencing was PBMCs or a T cell subset sorted from them (not recorded which). This CDR3 is CASSVNRGLPTSGRSDYNEQFF. In DNA, the CDR3 is TGTGCCAGCAGCGTCAACAGGGGCCTCCCCACTAGCGGGAGATCGGACTACAATGAGCAGTTCTTC.